These T cell receptor beta chains were read from a single sample in a study of T cells in Graves' hyperthyroidism and ophthalmopathy. TCRdb analysed the multiplex PCR reads with MiXCR anew, one entry per CDR3 protein. The table records fewer than 650,000 distinct CDR3 sequences, 14% to 15% of them present only once. The sample taken for sequencing was blood. These receptors were collected from a woman aged 40-49 years with Graves' ophthalmopathy. The CDR3 runs from the conserved cysteine through the conserved F or W. The D gene is left open where the match is weak. The size of a clone is reported for some rows only, either as once, few or many, or as a class for expanded clones.

many	TRBV6-1	-	TRBJ2-7	14	TGTGCCAGCAGTGAAGCCACCTACCTCTACGAGCAGTACTTC	CASSEATYLYEQYF
many	TRBV28	-	TRBJ1-5	12	TGTGCCAGCCTCCCGGGGAATCAGCCCCAGCATTTT	CASLPGNQPQHF
-	TRBV24-1	TRBD1	TRBJ2-5	15	TGTGCCACCTCACAGGGGGCGATCGATCGGGAGGCCCAGTACTTC	CATSQGAIDREAQYF
-	TRBV18	-	TRBJ1-2	15	TGTGCCAGCTCCCCTGCAATAGGACCCCTCCTTGGCTACACCTTC	CASSPAIGPLLGYTF
-	TRBV18	-	TRBJ1-2	13	TGTGCCAGCTCACCAAAGAATGAGCATGGCTACACCTTC	CASSPKNEHGYTF
many	TRBV4-3	-	TRBJ2-7	15	TGCGCCAGCAGCGCGAGTGTAACCACGTCCTACGAGCAGTACTTC	CASSASVTTSYEQYF
few	TRBV7-3	-	TRBJ1-1	14	TGTGCCAGCAGCTTAAATGGGGGAAAAGTTGAAGCTTTCTTT	CASSLNGGKVEAFF
many	TRBV24-1	-	TRBJ2-5	12	TGTGCCACCAGTGACCCCCAAGAGACCCAGTACTTC	CATSDPQETQYF
many	TRBV7-8	-	TRBJ1-1	15	TGTGCCAGCAGCTTAGCAAGGGTAATGAACACTGAAGCTTTCTTT	CASSLARVMNTEAFF
few	TRBV6-4	-	TRBJ2-5	16	TGTGCCAGCAGTAAATTGGGACGGGCTGGAGAAGAGACCCAGTACTTC	CASSKLGRAGEETQYF
many	TRBV6-5	TRBD2	TRBJ2-7	15	TGTGCCAGCATACTTACTAGCGGGAGTTCCTACGAGCAGTACTTC	CASILTSGSSYEQYF
-	TRBV6-1	TRBD1	TRBJ2-7	15	TGTGCCAGCAGTGGACCAGGGGGCGTTTCCTACGAGCAGTACTTC	CASSGPGGVSYEQYF
many	TRBV6-2/TRBV6-3	TRBD2	TRBJ2-7	17	TGTGCCAGCAGTTACATCCTTAGCGGGTCACTATCCTACGAGCAGTACTTC	CASSYILSGSLSYEQYF